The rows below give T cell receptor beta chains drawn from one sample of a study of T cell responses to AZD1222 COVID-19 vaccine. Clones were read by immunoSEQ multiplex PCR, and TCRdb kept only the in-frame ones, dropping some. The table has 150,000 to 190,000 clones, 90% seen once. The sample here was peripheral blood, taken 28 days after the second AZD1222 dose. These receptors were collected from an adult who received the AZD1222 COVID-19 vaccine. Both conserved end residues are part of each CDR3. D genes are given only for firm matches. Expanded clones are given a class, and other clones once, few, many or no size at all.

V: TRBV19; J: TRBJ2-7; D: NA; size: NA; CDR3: CATGPGHLYEQYF; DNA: TGTGCCACCGGTCCGGGACATCTCTACGAGCAGTACTTC
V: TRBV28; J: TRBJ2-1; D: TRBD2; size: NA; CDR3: CASGALAGFYNEQFF; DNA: TGTGCCTCTGGGGCCCTAGCGGGTTTCTACAATGAGCAGTTCTTC
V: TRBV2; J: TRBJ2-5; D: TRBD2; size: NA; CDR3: CASSVSGGQETQYF; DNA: TGTGCCAGCAGTGTTAGCGGGGGTCAAGAGACCCAGTACTTC
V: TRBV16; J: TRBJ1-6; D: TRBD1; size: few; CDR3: CASSQSGQGGSPLHF; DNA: TGTGCCAGCAGCCAATCGGGACAGGGTGGTTCACCCCTCCACTTT
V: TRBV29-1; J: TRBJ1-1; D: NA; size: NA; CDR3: CSVTRVLTNTEAFF; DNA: TGCAGCGTTACCAGGGTACTTACGAACACTGAAGCTTTCTTT
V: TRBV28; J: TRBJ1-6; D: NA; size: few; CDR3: CASSPPSRVDYNSPLHF; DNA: TGTGCCAGCAGTCCCCCGAGCCGGGTAGATTATAATTCACCCCTCCACTTT
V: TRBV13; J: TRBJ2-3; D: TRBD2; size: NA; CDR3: CASSFLAGVSYTDTQYF; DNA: TGTGCCAGCAGCTTCTTGGCGGGAGTCTCCTACACAGATACGCAGTATTTT
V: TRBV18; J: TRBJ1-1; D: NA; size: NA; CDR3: CASSRGQALNTEAFF; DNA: TGTGCCAGCTCTCGGGGCCAGGCCCTGAACACTGAAGCTTTCTTT
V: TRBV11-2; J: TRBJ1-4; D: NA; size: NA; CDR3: CASRDERWEKLFF; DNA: TGTGCCAGCCGGGATGAGCGGTGGGAAAAACTGTTTTTT
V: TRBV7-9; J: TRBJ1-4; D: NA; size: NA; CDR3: CASSLAYPELGLFF; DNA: TGTGCCAGCAGCTTAGCGTACCCGGAGCTGGGACTGTTTTTT
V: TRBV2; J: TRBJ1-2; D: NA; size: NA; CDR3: CASRLRTEGPVYGYTF; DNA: TGTGCCAGCAGACTCAGGACAGAAGGACCGGTCTATGGCTACACCTTC
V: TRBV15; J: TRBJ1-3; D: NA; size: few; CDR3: CATSRARGVGDTIYF; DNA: TGTGCCACCAGCAGAGCACGGGGGGTCGGAGACACCATATATTTT
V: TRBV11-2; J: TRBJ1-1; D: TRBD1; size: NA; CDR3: CASSRTFRDRDRESTEAFF; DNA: TGTGCCAGCAGCCGGACGTTTAGGGACCGGGACAGGGAGAGCACTGAAGCTTTCTTT
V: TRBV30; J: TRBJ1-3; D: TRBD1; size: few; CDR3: CAWSGGRGNTIYF; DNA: TGTGCCTGGTCAGGGGGCAGGGGAAACACCATATATTTT
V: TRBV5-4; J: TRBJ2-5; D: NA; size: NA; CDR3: CASSLGAGRQETQYF; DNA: TGTGCCAGCAGCTTGGGCGCGGGGCGGCAAGAGACCCAGTACTTC
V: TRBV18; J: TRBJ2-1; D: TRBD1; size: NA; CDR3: CASSPRTGASYNEQFF; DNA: TGTGCCAGCTCACCACGGACAGGGGCCTCCTACAATGAGCAGTTCTTC
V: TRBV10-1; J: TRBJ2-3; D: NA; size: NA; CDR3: CASSESYTDTQYF; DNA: TGCGCCAGCAGTGAGTCCTACACAGATACGCAGTATTTT
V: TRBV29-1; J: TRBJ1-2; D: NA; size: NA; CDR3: CSVNRVRGGSNYGYTF; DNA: TGCAGCGTTAACAGAGTCCGGGGGGGCTCTAACTATGGCTACACCTTC
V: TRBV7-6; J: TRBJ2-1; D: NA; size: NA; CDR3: CASSSPERGLLEQFF; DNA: TGTGCCAGCAGTTCTCCGGAGCGCGGCCTCTTGGAGCAGTTCTTC
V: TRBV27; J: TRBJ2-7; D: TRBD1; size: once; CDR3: CASSFEGARGYEQYF; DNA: TGTGCCAGCAGTTTCGAGGGGGCCCGGGGTTACGAGCAGTACTTC
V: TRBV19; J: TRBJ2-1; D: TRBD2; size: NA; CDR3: CASIPGLVEQFF; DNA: TGTGCCAGTATCCCGGGACTAGTAGAGCAGTTCTTC
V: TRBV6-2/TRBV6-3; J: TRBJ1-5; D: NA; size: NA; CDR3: CASSNPGQPQHF; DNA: TGTGCCAGCAGTAACCCGGGTCAGCCCCAGCATTTT
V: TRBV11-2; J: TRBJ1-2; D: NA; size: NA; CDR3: CASSLGGYGAGYTF; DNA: TGTGCCAGCAGCTTAGGGGGTTATGGAGCTGGCTACACCTTC
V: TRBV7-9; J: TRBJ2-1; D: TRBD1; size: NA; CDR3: CASSPKPGQQYNEQFF; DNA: TGTGCCAGCAGCCCTAAACCGGGACAGCAATACAATGAGCAGTTCTTC
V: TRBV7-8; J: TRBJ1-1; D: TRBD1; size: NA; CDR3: CASSRTGPEAFF; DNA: TGTGCCAGCAGCCGGACAGGGCCTGAAGCTTTCTTT
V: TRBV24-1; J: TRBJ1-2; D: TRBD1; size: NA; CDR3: CGQGGLISNYGYTF; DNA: TGTGGCCAGGGGGGCCTAATTTCTAACTATGGCTACACCTTC
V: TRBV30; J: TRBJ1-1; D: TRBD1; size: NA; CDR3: CAWSSDRVNTEAFF; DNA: TGTGCCTGGAGTTCCGACAGGGTGAACACTGAAGCTTTCTTT
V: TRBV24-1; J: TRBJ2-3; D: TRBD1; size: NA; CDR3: CATSPGGQGYTDTQYF; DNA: TGTGCCACCAGCCCCGGAGGACAGGGCTACACAGATACGCAGTATTTT